This T cell receptor (beta chain) was profiled in a study of shared clonotypes between healthy human individuals. Sequenced by immunoSEQ multiplex PCR; TCRdb stores in-frame clones only, minus some. The data contain a few million clones, around 93% of them singletons. CD45RO negativity and positive selection for CCR7 defined naive CD8 cells, a population that excluded terminally differentiated effector memory CD45RA+ cells. Study donors comprised healthy, HIV-negative adults devoid of recent acute infection or vaccination. V lost 4 bases and J lost 8; bases outside the gene matches: 1. The CDR3 has 10 amino acids. Germline CDR1 and CDR2: GTSNPN and SVGIG (reference sequence).

The sample consisted of naive CD8+ T cells from PBMCs. This chain links TRBV30 with TRBJ1-2; TRBD1 matches 7 bases. The TCR originated in a man between 18 and 29 years old in good health. Some clones in this sample may be carry-over from other donors' samples. The CDR3 nucleotides read TGTGCCTGGACAGGGGGGGGCTACACCTTC. Encoded protein: CAWTGGGYTF. Using reference TRBV30 and TRBJ1-2 for the parts outside the CDR3, the full variable domain is SQTIHQWPATLVQPVGSPLSLECTVEGTSNPNLYWYRQAAGRGLQLLFYSVGIGQISSEVPQNLSASRPQDRQFILSSKKLLLSDSGFYLCAWTGGGYTFGSGTRLTVV.